This is a list of T cell receptor beta chains from one sample in a study of blood T cell repertoires in COVID-19. Using immunoSEQ multiplex PCR, the repertoire was profiled, and TCRdb retains in-frame clones only, with some absent. The top ten clones hold about 2.3% of a sample with roughly 130,000 clones, approximately 86% of them seen once. Sequencing input: PBMCs or T cells enriched from blood (not recorded which). The receptors stem from a woman aged 45-65 years who had recovered from COVID-19. Both conserved end residues are part of each CDR3. D genes are given only for firm matches. Expanded clones are given a class, and other clones once, few, many or no size at all.

>TRBJ2-1|TRBD2|TRBV7-9|once
CASSLGTRYDEQFF
TGTGCCAGCAGCTTAGGGACTAGGTACGATGAGCAGTTCTTC
>TRBJ1-5|TRBD1|TRBV10-3|few
CAISEEDRGSNQPQHF
TGTGCCATCAGTGAGGAGGACAGGGGGAGCAATCAGCCCCAGCATTTT
>TRBJ1-2|-|TRBV6-1|-
CASSEQGFGYTF
TGTGCCAGCAGTGAGCAGGGATTTGGCTACACCTTC
>TRBJ2-4|TRBD1|TRBV20-1|-
CSAGQGHIQYF
TGCAGTGCCGGACAGGGCCACATTCAGTACTTC
>TRBJ2-6|-|TRBV6-5|-
CASSSTHVLTF
TGTGCCAGCAGTTCAACTCACGTCCTGACTTTC
>TRBJ2-7|-|TRBV15|-
CATSRDRGYEQYF
TGTGCCACCAGCAGAGATCGGGGCTACGAGCAGTACTTC
>TRBJ2-1|TRBD2|TRBV27|-
CASSFRGLASYNEQFF
TGTGCCAGCAGTTTTAGGGGACTAGCGTCCTACAATGAGCAGTTCTTC
>TRBJ2-1|TRBD1|TRBV11-2|-
CASSSHRDRDNEQFF
TGTGCCAGCAGCTCGCACCGGGACAGAGACAATGAGCAGTTCTTC
>TRBJ1-2|-|TRBV3-1/TRBV3-2|-
CASSQGGAANYGYTF
TGTGCCAGCAGCCAGGGGGGAGCAGCTAACTATGGCTACACCTTC
>TRBJ2-7|TRBD1|TRBV11-3|-
CASSFLYQGAGYEQYF
TGTGCCAGCAGCTTCCTATACCAGGGGGCAGGCTACGAGCAGTACTTC
>TRBJ2-2|-|TRBV9|-
CASSLRSGPGELFF
TGTGCCAGCAGCCTACGCTCAGGGCCCGGGGAGCTGTTTTTT
>TRBJ2-3|-|TRBV18|-
CASSLQSGTYTDTQYF
TGTGCCAGCTCACTCCAGTCCGGGACTTACACAGATACGCAGTATTTT
>TRBJ2-7|TRBD2|TRBV5-1|-
CASSLGERGLSYEQYF
TGCGCCAGCAGCTTGGGTGAGCGGGGGCTCTCCTACGAGCAGTACTTC
>TRBJ1-5|TRBD1|TRBV2|-
CASCAQGQSNQPQHF
TGTGCCAGTTGTGCGCAGGGACAGAGCAATCAGCCCCAGCATTTT
>TRBJ2-7|-|TRBV4-2|-
CASTQGNEQYF
TGTGCCTCAACGCAGGGTAACGAGCAGTACTTC
>TRBJ2-5|TRBD2|TRBV5-5|-
CASSFGGGGAPETQYF
TGTGCCAGCAGCTTCGGTGGCGGGGGGGCCCCAGAGACCCAGTACTTC
>TRBJ2-1|TRBD2|TRBV24-1|-
CATSDSGGGATYNEQFF
TGTGCCACCAGTGATTCGGGCGGGGGGGCGACTTACAATGAGCAGTTCTTC
>TRBJ2-7|TRBD2|TRBV27|-
CASRGGLYEQYF
TGTGCCAGCCGCGGGGGTCTCTACGAGCAGTACTTC
>TRBJ1-1|-|TRBV5-1|-
CASSLGEGNTEAFF
TGCGCCAGCAGCTTGGGCGAGGGGAACACTGAAGCTTTCTTT
>TRBJ1-5|TRBD1|TRBV2|few
CASSPTGLQPQHF
TGTGCCAGCAGTCCGACAGGGTTACAGCCCCAGCATTTT
>TRBJ1-2|-|TRBV11-3|-
CASSLGPPANYGYTF
TGTGCCAGCAGCTTAGGGCCACCAGCTAACTATGGCTACACCTTC
>TRBJ2-3|-|TRBV5-8|-
CASSLVESVDTQYF
TGTGCCAGCAGCTTGGTGGAGAGTGTGGATACGCAGTATTTT
>TRBJ1-6|-|TRBV18|many
CASSPRDSNNSPLHF
TGTGCCAGCTCACCGCGGGACTCTAATAATTCACCCCTCCACTTT
>TRBJ2-2|-|TRBV5-1|-
CASSLAGYVTGELFF
TGCGCCAGCAGCTTGGCGGGTTATGTCACCGGGGAGCTGTTTTTT